Listed below are T cell receptor beta chains from one sample, sequenced in a study of Graves' ophthalmopathy and Graves' hyperthyroidism. TCRdb itself ran the multiplex PCR reads through MiXCR, one entry per CDR3 protein. The sample yields 650,000 to 900,000 distinct CDR3 sequences, 40% seen once. The sequenced sample was peripheral blood. The receptors derive from an adult man with Graves' ophthalmopathy. CDR3s include the opening cysteine and the closing phenylalanine or tryptophan. The D gene is left open where the match is weak. Rows give clone size only sometimes, using once, few, many, or a class for an expanded clone.

clone_size d_call j_call v_call cdr3_aa cdr3_nt
few NA TRBJ1-6 TRBV5-4 CASSLAGVDNSPLHF TGTGCCAGCAGCCTGGCAGGGGTTGATAATTCACCCCTCCACTTT
NA NA TRBJ2-2 TRBV7-9 CASSRGWTDSNGELFF TGTGCCAGCAGCCGAGGTTGGACAGACAGCAACGGGGAGCTGTTTTTT
NA TRBD1 TRBJ1-4 TRBV11-2 CASSLVQGVDEKLFF TGTGCCAGCAGTTTGGTCCAGGGGGTAGATGAAAAACTGTTTTTT
NA NA TRBJ1-2 TRBV20-1 CSALLHGGYTF TGCAGTGCCCTCCTTCATGGTGGCTACACCTTC
many NA TRBJ1-2 TRBV25-1 CASSEKGNQGGYTF TGTGCCAGCAGTGAAAAGGGGAACCAAGGGGGCTACACCTTC
few TRBD2 TRBJ2-7 TRBV5-1 CASQPRLAGEGKQYF TGCGCCAGCCAACCCAGACTAGCGGGAGAGGGTAAGCAGTACTTC
NA NA TRBJ1-4 TRBV7-6 CAWARNIAGEKLFF TGTGCCTGGGCCCGGAACATTGCAGGAGAAAAACTGTTTTTT
many TRBD1 TRBJ1-4 TRBV7-2 CASSLGQTGKATNEKLFF TGTGCCAGCAGCTTAGGTCAGACAGGGAAGGCAACTAATGAAAAACTGTTTTTT
many TRBD1 TRBJ1-2 TRBV15 CATSSYRDSSYGYTF TGTGCCACCAGCAGCTACCGGGACAGTTCCTATGGCTACACCTTC
NA NA TRBJ1-5 TRBV10-3 CATRGHQPQHF TGTGCCACCAGGGGTCATCAGCCCCAGCATTTT